This T cell receptor beta chain derives from a study of blood T cell repertoires in COVID-19. The wider study: Italy, Spain and the United States were the sources of the convalescent and acute COVID-19 samples. T cells, B-cell-depleted T cells, or PBMCs supplied cDNA or gDNA.

V was trimmed by 1 base and J by 4 bases, leaving 14 bases between them. The CDR3 is 16 residues long. Germline lookup yields CDR1 MNHEY and CDR2 SVGAGI. Data came from immunoSEQ multiplex PCR; TCRdb stores just in-frame clones and leaves some out. The table shows about 110,000 clones, with around 82% occurring only once. The clonotype originates from a human donor in a cohort sampled during active or convalescent COVID-19. Sequencing was carried out using peripheral blood. The chain couples TRBV6-5 to TRBJ1-3; possibly TRBD1 for D (5 bases). The CDR3 nucleotides read TGTGCCAGCAGTTACTTTTACGGGACTCAGGGAAACACCATATATTTT. It yields the protein CASSYFYGTQGNTIYF.